This note documents a single T cell receptor beta chain sequence. Its antigen is still unknown. Base qualities are missing; no much larger clone stands one base away. This entry is derived from a study of cytomegalovirus exposure and HLA in healthy donors (dated by TCRdb to the late 2010s). About the study as a whole: An earlier analysis of 587 of the donors reported 276 Gb of sequence data and 95 million to 130 million unique TCR beta sequences obtained from about 200 million T cells. Using immunosequencing, the study profiled T cell repertoires from fewer than 850 subjects and related those repertoires to cytomegalovirus serostatus. To study patterns of TCR occurrence, a later analysis re-analyzed previously published TCR beta repertoires from just over 650 donors and added high-resolution HLA genotyping. To decide whether each TCR beta V gene segment behaved as functional or pseudogenic, an earlier analysis of some 600 of the donors relied on high-throughput TCR beta sequencing. Among about 390 genotyped donors of the cohort, an average of about 240,000 unique TCR beta nucleotide sequences were sequenced per donor, around a sixth of them non-productive. The number of donors typed differed by locus, with roughly 629-640 for A, B, C, DRB1 and DQB1, over 500 for DQA1, 600 to 610 for DPA1, and around 450 for DPB1. Donor age, sex, ethnicity and CMV serostatus were collected together with the repertoire data. All discovery cohort repertoires had been generated using a single sequencing platform. An early release that covered about 600 HLA-typed donors contained 300 to 350 gigabases of sequencing data and tens of millions of unique TCR sequences. In addition to the first cohort of approximately 670 subjects, a separate validation cohort of 120 different subjects was used. The study combined high-throughput TCR immunosequencing, statistical association of individual TCRs with disease status, and machine learning to predict cytomegalovirus infection status. The study was designed to test whether signatures of past pathogen exposure could be identified by cataloging public T cell receptors. Among the approximately 430 genotyped donors, under 90% belonged to the genetic ancestry cluster associated with self-reported Caucasian donors. In a later genetic analysis, genome-wide SNP genotypes for about three fifths of the roughly 670 donors were used, and that subset was treated as a discovery cohort. Rather than using new phenotypic data, the later analysis identified candidate immune exposures from TCR beta sequences and from how often those sequences occurred across donors. Class I and class II HLA loci were covered by the typing at four-digit resolution. Several DR-DQ haplotypes were handled as single units for association and clustering because linkage in the cohort was strong.

From the cysteine through the phenylalanine, the CDR3 covers 15 amino acids. Only CDR3 DNA is held: 45 bases, read in frame from base 1. The germline V gene specifies SNHLY as CDR1 and FYNNEI as CDR2. V sheds 4 bases and J sheds 0 bases, leaving 10 bases between their ends. The cohort consisted of fewer than 700 healthy bone marrow donors. At the time of sampling, all cohort members were nominally healthy, though unrecorded immune exposures were likely present. The donor tested CMV seropositive, placing the donor among the approximately 290 seropositive members of the cohort. Each donor provided a peripheral blood sample, and peripheral blood mononuclear cells were used for TCR beta sequencing. Genomic DNA extraction from the blood cell samples was performed with the Qiagen DNeasy Blood Extraction Kit. The library was obtained by the immunoSEQ multiplex PCR assay. The multiplex PCR relied on a mix of 60 forward primers for TCR Vbeta segments and 13 reverse primers for TCR Jbeta segments. Amplification of the CDR3 region of rearranged TCR beta genes was performed with a multiplex PCR assay on genomic DNA. Amplified TCR beta libraries were sequenced as 87-base-pair reads on the Illumina HiSeq System. For the original study's pipeline: A later analysis tallied some 79 million unique TCR beta chains across the 600 to 700 repertoires, and about 10 million of those chains were shared by two or more donors. To remove PCR and sequencing errors, raw reads were error-corrected and collapsed into unique sequences using a nearest-neighbor algorithm that merged closely related sequences. V, D and J gene segments were assigned by aligning CDR3 sequences to IMGT reference sequences. For a sequence to be retained, a match of at least six nucleotides was required to both a V gene segment and a J gene segment. Rearrangements were classified as productive when the CDR3 lacked stop codons and remained in frame with V and J, and all other rearrangements were classified as non-productive. Following IMGT convention, CDR3 was defined as the stretch from the second conserved V-encoded cysteine to the conserved J-encoded phenylalanine. The earlier analysis of 587 of the donors excluded sequences that lacked an unambiguous match to a single V gene segment. In an earlier analysis of 450 to 700 of the donors, V segments were called functional above 56.7% productive rearrangements and were called segregating when the between-donor standard deviation exceeded 5%. To diagnose cytomegalovirus status from the catalog of TCR beta chain sequences, a statistical classification framework was built. V and J gene assignment, in a later analysis, came from comparing TCR nucleotide sequences with IMGT/GENE-DB human TR gene sequences. A later analysis assigned CDR3 sequences and most-parsimonious VDJ recombination scenarios with the TCRdist pipeline. In a later analysis, every TCR beta chain was defined by the combination of its CDR3 amino acid sequence and its V-gene family, and reads without a unique V-gene family were dropped. As a way to deal with suspected cross-contamination and a sequencing artifact, a later analysis dropped hundreds of nucleotide sequences that were highly shared and had low generation probability. A later analysis calculated a clonal expansion index for each public chain from normalized within-repertoire ranks of inferred template counts. In a later analysis, generation probabilities were computed with a VDJ recombination model fitted to out-of-frame rearrangements, and the resulting probabilities were checked against IGoR. In a later analysis, TCR-TCR, TCR-HLA and TCR-CMV co-occurrence was scored with hypergeometric tests, and a repertoire-size bias correction was applied to TCR pairs. In a later analysis, false discovery rates were estimated by permuting HLA or CMV assignments 20 times. A later analysis grouped co-occurring TCRs with DBSCAN, adding TCRdist sequence similarity when clustering within HLA-allele-positive subsets. Co-occurrence clustering excluded repertoires with fewer than 30,000 or more than 120,000 public chains, plus five with anomalous nucleotide sharing. The table comes from immuneACCESS by way of TCRdb, which keeps in-frame sequences with V and J called. Part of the clones is missing from these tables; in studies checked, under half for an unresolved V gene and the rest for unknown reasons. The V and J calls and the clone size are those of that table, but D and trimming were determined from the DNA. The sample table contains around 130,000 clones; only one count was recorded for 75% to 85% of them. 11% of the sample rests with the top ten.

What the research found in general, with its limitations: Compared with equally common non-associated chains, HLA-associated TCR beta chains in a later analysis were more clonally expanded and had lower generation probabilities. In both the original and validation cohorts, the classifier was reported to diagnose cytomegalovirus status with high specificity and sensitivity. Several of the top co-occurrence clusters appeared to be linked to parvovirus B19, influenza, CMV and Epstein-Barr virus, according to a later analysis. In a later analysis, the rate of TCR association differed among HLA loci, with DRB1 alleles having the most associated TCRs and HLA-C alleles having the fewest. The study listed 150 to 200 TCR beta chains as associated with cytomegalovirus. Three of the identified cytomegalovirus-associated TCR beta chains were confirmed in vitro to be specific for cytomegalovirus antigens. This cohort had only TCR beta chains sequenced, and the lack of alpha or paired-chain data limited which features could be detected. The authors suggested that the approach could potentially be generalized to other disease states and immunological phenotypes. Linkage disequilibrium might explain the correlated functional status among segregating V segments, but an unknown experimental factor could not be excluded. A later analysis associated approximately 17,000 TCR beta sequences with specific HLA alleles at a false discovery rate of 0.05. In a later genetic analysis, fewer N-insertions in productive TCRs were reported among donors in an Asian-associated ancestry cluster than the approximately 710-donor mean. A cluster of highly shared sequence variants was judged likely to be a technical artifact of the sequencing pipeline. Strong co-occurrence of HLA alleles, especially DR and DQ, made assigning TCR associations to individual alleles difficult. Because the 87-base-pair reads could not distinguish some IMGT-functional V segments, including TRBV6-2 and TRBV6-3, those segments were excluded. V-gene and J-gene trimming of TCR beta chains was associated with a missense DCLRE1C variant in a later genetic analysis, and the association was replicated in an independent cohort. Most TCR sequences were observed very rarely across donors, whereas some public TCRs were present in many individuals. In an earlier analysis of fewer than 700 of the donors, most TCR beta V segments appeared in productive rearrangements about 90% or about 30% of the time, broadly matching IMGT annotations. Roughly uniform sequencing depth across donors was assumed in presence/absence analyses, although this assumption may not hold. A further reported finding was that TCR beta sequences accurately predicted the HLA-A and HLA-B alleles for most subjects in the first cohort. Because some donors lacked HLA typing at each locus, the association tests relied only on the typed subset. In a later analysis, most CMV-associated TCR beta chains were found to appear HLA-restricted, with HLA associations seemingly driven largely by CMV exposure. Around 16 rarely observed V segments, including chromosome 9 orphons, were excluded from the earlier analysis of approximately 600 of the donors because counts were too low. For the cohort, immune exposure information was limited to CMV serostatus.

The sequence derives from a male donor in good health and CMV-seropositive. Sequences were obtained from PBMCs. Rearrangement joined TRBV2 to TRBJ1-5, with no D gene named confidently. The nucleotides read TGTGCCAGCAGTGGGGGAGTCTATAGCAATCAGCCCCAGCATTTT. This is translated as CASSGGVYSNQPQHF.